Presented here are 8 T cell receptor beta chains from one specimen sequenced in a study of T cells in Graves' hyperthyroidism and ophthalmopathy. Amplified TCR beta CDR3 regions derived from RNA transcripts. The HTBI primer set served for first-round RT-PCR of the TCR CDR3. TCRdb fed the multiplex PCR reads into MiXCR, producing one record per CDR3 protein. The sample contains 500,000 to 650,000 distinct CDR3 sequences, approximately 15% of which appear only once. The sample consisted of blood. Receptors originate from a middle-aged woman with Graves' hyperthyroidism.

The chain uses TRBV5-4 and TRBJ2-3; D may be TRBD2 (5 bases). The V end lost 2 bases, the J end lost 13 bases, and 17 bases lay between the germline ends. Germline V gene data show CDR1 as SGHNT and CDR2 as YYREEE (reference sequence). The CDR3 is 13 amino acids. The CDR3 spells CASSLIGEGIKYF. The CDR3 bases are TGTGCCAGCAGCTTAATCGGGGAAGGTATTAAGTATTTT.

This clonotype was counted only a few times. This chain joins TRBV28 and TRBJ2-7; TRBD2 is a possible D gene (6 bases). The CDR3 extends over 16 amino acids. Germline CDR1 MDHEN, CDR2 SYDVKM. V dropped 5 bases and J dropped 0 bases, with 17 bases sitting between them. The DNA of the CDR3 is TGTGCCAGCAGTGCATCGGCGGGGCCCTCCTCCTACGAGCAGTACTTC. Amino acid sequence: CASSASAGPSSYEQYF.

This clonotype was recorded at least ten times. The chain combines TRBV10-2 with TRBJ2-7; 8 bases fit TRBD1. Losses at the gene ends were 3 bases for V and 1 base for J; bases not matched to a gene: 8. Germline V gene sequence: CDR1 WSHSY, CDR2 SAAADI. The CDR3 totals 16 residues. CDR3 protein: CASSDPGQGGSYEQYF. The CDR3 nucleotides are TGCGCCAGCAGTGACCCAGGACAGGGCGGTTCCTACGAGCAGTACTTC.

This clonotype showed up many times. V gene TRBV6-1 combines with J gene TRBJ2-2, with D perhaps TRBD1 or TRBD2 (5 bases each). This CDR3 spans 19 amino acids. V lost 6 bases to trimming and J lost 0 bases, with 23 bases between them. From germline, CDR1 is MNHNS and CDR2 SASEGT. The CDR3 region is CASSHPLTVGRPNTGELFF. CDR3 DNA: TGTGCCAGCAGCCACCCACTCACGGTGGGACGGCCGAACACCGGGGAGCTGTTTTTT.

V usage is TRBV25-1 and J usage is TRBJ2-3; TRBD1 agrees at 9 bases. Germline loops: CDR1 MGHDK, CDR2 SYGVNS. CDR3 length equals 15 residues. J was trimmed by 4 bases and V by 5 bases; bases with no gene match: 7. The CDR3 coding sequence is TGTGCCAGCAGTTCGACAGGGGGGAGGGCAGATACGCAGTATTTT. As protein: CASSSTGGRADTQYF.

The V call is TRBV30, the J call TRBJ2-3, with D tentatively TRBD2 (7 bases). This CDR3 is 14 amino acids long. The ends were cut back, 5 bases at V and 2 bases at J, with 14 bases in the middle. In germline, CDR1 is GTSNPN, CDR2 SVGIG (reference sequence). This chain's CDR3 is CAWARGALTDTQYF. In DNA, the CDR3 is TGTGCCTGGGCTCGGGGGGCCCTCACAGATACGCAGTATTTT.

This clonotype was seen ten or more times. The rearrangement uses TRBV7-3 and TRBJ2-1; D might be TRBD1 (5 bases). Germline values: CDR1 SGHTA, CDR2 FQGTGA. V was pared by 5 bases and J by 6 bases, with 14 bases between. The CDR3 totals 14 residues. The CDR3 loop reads CASSASAGINEQFF. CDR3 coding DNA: TGTGCCAGCAGCGCAAGCGCAGGGATCAATGAGCAGTTCTTC.

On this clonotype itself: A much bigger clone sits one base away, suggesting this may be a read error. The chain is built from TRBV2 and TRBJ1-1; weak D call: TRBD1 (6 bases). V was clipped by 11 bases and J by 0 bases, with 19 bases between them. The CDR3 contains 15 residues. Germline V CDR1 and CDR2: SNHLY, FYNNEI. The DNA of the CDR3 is TGTGCCGAGCGCGGGGGGGGCGCGATGAACACTGAAGCTTTCTTT. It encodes CAERGGGAMNTEAFF.